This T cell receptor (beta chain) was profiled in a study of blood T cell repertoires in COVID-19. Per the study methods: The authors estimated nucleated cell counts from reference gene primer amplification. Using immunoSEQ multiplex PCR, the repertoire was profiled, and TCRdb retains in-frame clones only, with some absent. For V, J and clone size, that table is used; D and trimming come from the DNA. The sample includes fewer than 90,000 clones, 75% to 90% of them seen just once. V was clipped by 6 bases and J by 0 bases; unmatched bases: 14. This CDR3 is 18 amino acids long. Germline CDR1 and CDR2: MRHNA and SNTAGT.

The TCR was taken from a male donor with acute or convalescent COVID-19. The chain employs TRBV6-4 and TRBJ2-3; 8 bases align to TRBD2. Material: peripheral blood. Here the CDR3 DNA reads TGTGCCAGCAGGGGCGGAAGCGGGGGTCTCGGTAGCACAGATACGCAGTATTTT. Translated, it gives CASRGGSGGLGSTDTQYF.